This T cell receptor beta chain was documented in a study of CD8 T cells in ankylosing spondylitis. Study results and limitations: Several highly homologous variants formed a TCR beta motif that appeared characteristic of ankylosing spondylitis blood.

CDR1 and CDR2 (germline): DFQATT, SNEGSKA (reference sequence). J gave up 6 bases and V 1 base, and 2 bases lay outside the gene matches. The CDR3 spans 13 residues. With respect to this clonotype: Its antigen is undetermined.

From the 5' RACE reads, TCRdb called clonotypes with MiXCR, one entry per CDR3 protein. The sample holds about 540,000 distinct CDR3 sequences; approximately 11% are singletons and the top ten take nearly 7%. This clonotype was obtained from a male donor with ankylosing spondylitis. The source material was blood, either unsorted or a sorted T cell fraction (not recorded which). The chain recombines TRBV20-1 with TRBJ2-1; 8 positions agree with TRBD1. The CDR3: CSARGDRSNEQFF. The CDR3 DNA reads TGCAGTGCTAGAGGGGACAGGTCCAATGAGCAGTTCTTC.